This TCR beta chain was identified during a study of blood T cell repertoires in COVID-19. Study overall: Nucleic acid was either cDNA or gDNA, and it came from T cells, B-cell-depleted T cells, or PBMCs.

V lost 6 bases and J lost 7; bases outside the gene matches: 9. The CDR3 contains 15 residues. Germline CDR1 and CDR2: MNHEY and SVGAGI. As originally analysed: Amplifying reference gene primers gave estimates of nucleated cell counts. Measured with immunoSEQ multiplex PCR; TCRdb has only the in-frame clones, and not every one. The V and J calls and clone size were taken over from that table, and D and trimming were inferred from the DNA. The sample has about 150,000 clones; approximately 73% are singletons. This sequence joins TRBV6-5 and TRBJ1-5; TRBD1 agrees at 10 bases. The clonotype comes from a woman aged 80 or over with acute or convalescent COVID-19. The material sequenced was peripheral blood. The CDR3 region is CASRPDRGRGQPQHF. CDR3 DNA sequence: TGTGCCAGCAGACCTGACAGGGGGCGAGGACAGCCCCAGCATTTT.